This T cell receptor (beta chain) was identified during a study of T-cell reconstitution after alpha-beta-depleted transplantation in children. A library of TCRbeta sequences, prepared with unique molecular identifiers, was generated. A single record per CDR3 protein comes from TCRdb applying MiXCR to the PCR reads. The data show around 600,000 distinct CDR3 sequences, roughly 17% seen once. Looked up from germline, CDR1 is MNHEY and CDR2 is SVGAGI. The CDR3 covers 13 residues. Trimming stripped 6 bases from V and 4 bases from J, with 13 bases between. The sequencing here drew on PBMCs from the stem cell graft donor, taken from the stem cell graft. The sequence was obtained from a human donor who donated a stem cell graft to a child with acute myeloid leukemia. This chain links TRBV6-5 with TRBJ2-7; D is possibly TRBD1 or TRBD2 (5 bases each). The CDR3 spells CASRRGRDYEQYV. The CDR3 bases are TGTGCCAGCAGGAGGGGTCGGGATTACGAGCAGTACGTC.